The rows below give T cell receptor beta chains drawn from one sample of a study of blood T cell repertoires in COVID-19. Only in-frame clones appear in the TCRdb table, and some are missing; sequencing was by immunoSEQ multiplex PCR. The sample lists 200,000 to 300,000 clones, 65% to 90% occurring once. The sequencing sample was made of peripheral blood. These receptors all stem from a man younger than 40 with active or convalescent COVID-19. The CDR3 runs from the conserved cysteine through the conserved F or W. A D gene is named only where the DNA matches it firmly. Clone size is not always given. Where it is, it says once, few, many or a class for expanded clones.

clone size,V gene,CDR3 length,D gene,J gene,CDR3 DNA,CDR3 protein
-,TRBV7-2,13,-,TRBJ1-2,TGTGCCAGCAGCTCCGACAGTAACTATGGCTACACCTTC,CASSSDSNYGYTF
-,TRBV15,15,-,TRBJ1-5,TGTGCCACCAGCAGAGTTCTGGACATCCGTCAGCCCCAGCATTTT,CATSRVLDIRQPQHF
-,TRBV6-5,15,-,TRBJ1-1,TGTGCCAGCAGTTATGGAGCAGGGTCCGGCACTGAAGCTTTCTTT,CASSYGAGSGTEAFF
-,TRBV3-1/TRBV3-2,15,-,TRBJ1-1,TGTGCCAGCAGCCAAGGTAGAGACAGGTCCACTGAAGCTTTCTTT,CASSQGRDRSTEAFF
-,TRBV18,14,TRBD1,TRBJ2-5,TGTGCCAGCTCGCCCGGGACAGGGGACGAGACCCAGTACTTC,CASSPGTGDETQYF
-,TRBV25-1,15,TRBD1,TRBJ1-3,TGTGCCAGCAGTCCCTTCAGGGGGCTCGGAAACACCATATATTTT,CASSPFRGLGNTIYF
-,TRBV30,14,-,TRBJ1-1,TGTGCCTGGACCTGGACTCGGGCCCGGGGGGGGGCTTTCTTT,CAWTWTRARGGAFF
few,TRBV5-8,14,-,TRBJ1-2,TGTGCCAGCAGCTTCAGGCAGTTCCCCTATGGCTACACCTTC,CASSFRQFPYGYTF
few,TRBV4-2,15,-,TRBJ1-2,TGTGCCAGCAGCCAAGACAGGACAGCAATCTATGGCTACACCTTC,CASSQDRTAIYGYTF
-,TRBV4-1,15,-,TRBJ1-2,TGCGCCAGCAGCCAAGGTCAGGAAAGAATGCAAGGCTACACCTTC,CASSQGQERMQGYTF
-,TRBV30,12,-,TRBJ1-3,TGTGCCCGGCGTGGCAGGGGAAACACCATATATTTT,CARRGRGNTIYF
-,TRBV5-1,16,-,TRBJ2-1,TGCGCCAGCAGCTTGGATGCGGCGAGCTCCTACAATGAGCAGTTCTTC,CASSLDAASSYNEQFF
-,TRBV5-1,13,TRBD1,TRBJ2-5,TGCGCCAGCAGGATAGGGGGCTTGGAGACCCAGTACTTC,CASRIGGLETQYF
-,TRBV5-6,15,TRBD2,TRBJ2-7,TGTGCCAGCAGCTTGCAGCGGGGGAGCTCTTACGAGCAGTACTTC,CASSLQRGSSYEQYF
-,TRBV7-2,15,-,TRBJ1-3,TGTGCCAGCAGCTTACAGGGAAGGACTGGAAACACCATATATTTT,CASSLQGRTGNTIYF
-,TRBV2,13,-,TRBJ1-1,TGTGCCAGCAGTGATGGGGAATGGACTCAAGCTTTCTTT,CASSDGEWTQAFF
-,TRBV11-2,14,-,TRBJ2-7,TGTGCCAGCAGCTTTCCCCTGGGGGGCTACGAGCAGTACTTC,CASSFPLGGYEQYF
-,TRBV27,13,-,TRBJ1-2,TGTGCCAGCAGAATAATCGACAGCCCGTTTAACACCTTC,CASRIIDSPFNTF